Presented here are 14 T cell receptor beta chains from one specimen sequenced in a study of cytomegalovirus exposure and HLA in healthy donors. Use of 60 Vbeta and 13 Jbeta primers characterized the PCR. Here immunoSEQ multiplex PCR was the method, and the copy in TCRdb shows in-frame clones only, minus some. The sample includes roughly 170,000 clones, 84% of them seen just once. Sequencing was performed on PBMCs. All receptors come from a man between 18 and 29 years old in good health and CMV-seronegative.

This clone was observed a few times. The V and J genes are TRBV11-3 and TRBJ2-5; 9 positions match TRBD1. The germline V gene encodes CDR1 SGHNT and CDR2 YENEEA. The CDR3 runs 15 residues. The V and J ends lost 5 bases and 13 bases, in that order; junction bases with no gene match: 17. The CDR3 region is CASSARDRAQIELYF. In nucleotides, the CDR3 is TGTGCCAGCAGCGCAAGGGACAGGGCACAAATCGAGCTGTACTTC.

This chain links TRBV10-3 with TRBJ2-3, with TRBD1 as a possible D gene (6 bases). CDR1 is ENHRY and CDR2 is SYGVKD in the germline V gene. The CDR3 extends over 15 amino acids. The ends were cut back, 3 bases at V and 5 bases at J, with 15 bases in the middle. The CDR3 nucleotides are TGTGCCATCAGTGATCCCTACAGAGGGGGAGATACGCAGTATTTT. Protein product: CAISDPYRGGDTQYF.

The V call is TRBV7-9, the J call TRBJ2-5; the D gene is possibly TRBD1 (6 bases). The end of the DNA is better explained by TRBJ2-7, so the J call may be wrong. CDR3 length: 14 amino acids. Germline V gene data show CDR1 as SEHNR and CDR2 as FQNEAQ (reference sequence). In DNA form, the CDR3 reads TGTGCCAGCAGCCGTGGACAGACATCCTACGAGCAGTACTTC. Its protein product is CASSRGQTSYEQYF.

The rearrangement links TRBV5-1 to TRBJ2-2, with 7 bases identical to TRBD2. The CDR3 runs to 15 residues. Germline V gene sequence: CDR1 SGHRS, CDR2 YFSETQ. V lost 5 bases and J lost 4; bases outside the gene matches: 8. Written as DNA, the CDR3 is TGCGCCAGCAGTTCCTCAGTAGCGGGCACCGGGGAGCTGTTTTTT. Its translation: CASSSSVAGTGELFF. Complete variable domain (other parts from reference TRBV5-1 and TRBJ2-2): KAGVTQTPRYLIKTRGQQVTLSCSPISGHRSVSWYQQTPGQGLQFLFEYFSETQRNKGNFPGRFSGRQFSNSRSEMNVSTLELGDSALYLCASSSSVAGTGELFFGEGSRLTVL.

The rearrangement joins TRBV15 to TRBJ2-5; a possible D gene is TRBD1 (6 bases). Germline V gene data show CDR1 as LNHNV and CDR2 as YYDKDF (reference sequence). Trimming removed 4 bases at V and 4 bases at J, with 10 bases between. The CDR3 loop spans 13 amino acids. CDR3 bases: TGTGCCACCAGCATCGGACAGTTAGAGACCCAGTACTTC. Its protein is CATSIGQLETQYF.

This chain uses TRBV6-1 with TRBJ1-6; D is unclear. Germline CDR1 MNHNS, CDR2 SASEGT. The CDR3 sequence is 13 residues long. The germline V and J ends were trimmed by 8 bases and 10 bases, with 15 bases remaining between them. Here the CDR3 DNA reads TGTGCCAGCGAGGGCGAGTGGAGGTCACCCCTCCACTTT. Protein product: CASEGEWRSPLHF.

The rearrangement uses TRBV9 and TRBJ2-1; TRBD1 is a possible D gene (5 bases). CDR3 length equals 16 residues. Between the trimmed V and J ends, which lost 0 bases and 1 base, there was a span of 11 bases. Germline assignment: CDR1 SGDLS and CDR2 YYNGEE. CDR3 DNA sequence: TGTGCCAGCAGCGTAGGAGCTCAGGGTTCCTACAATGAGCAGTTCTTC. Encoded protein: CASSVGAQGSYNEQFF.

The rearrangement joins TRBV7-9 to TRBJ2-7; unclear D gene. The CDR3 runs to 13 residues. The V end lost 3 bases, the J end lost 4 bases, and 10 bases lay between the germline ends. Germline-derived CDR1 and CDR2 are SEHNR and FQNEAQ (reference sequence). The CDR3 coding sequence is TGTGCCAGCAGCTTTAAAACAGATTACGAGCAGTACTTC. It is translated as CASSFKTDYEQYF.

Remarks on this clone: Other nucleotide sequences in the sample specify the same CDR3. This chain uses TRBV5-1 with TRBJ1-4; D might be TRBD1 (6 bases). Germline V lookup: CDR1 SGHRS, CDR2 YFSETQ. There are 15 residues in the CDR3. Trimming took 3 bases from V and 3 from J, leaving 12 bases between them. This chain's CDR3 is CASSSLQGANEKLFF. CDR3 bases: TGCGCCAGCAGCTCCCTACAGGGTGCTAATGAAAAACTGTTTTTT.

The chain carries TRBV7-3 and TRBJ2-5, with a weak D call TRBD1 (5 bases). CDR3 size: 14 residues. Trimming cost V 1 base and J 4 bases, with 10 bases left between them. Per the germline V gene, CDR1 is SGHTA and CDR2 is FQGTGA. The CDR3 region is CASSLSAGRETQYF. DNA of the CDR3: TGTGCCAGCAGCTTAAGTGCAGGGCGAGAGACCCAGTACTTC.

V gene TRBV29-1 combines with J gene TRBJ1-2; D is possibly TRBD1 (5 bases). The germline V and J ends were trimmed by 6 bases and 4 bases, with 9 bases remaining between them. Germline V lookup: CDR1 SQVTM, CDR2 ANQGSEA. The CDR3 covers 11 residues. The CDR3 region is CSVGGVYGYTF. The CDR3 DNA is TGCAGCGTCGGAGGGGTCTATGGCTACACCTTC.

V is TRBV5-1 and J is TRBJ1-3; no reliable D call. The CDR3 length is 14 residues. From germline, CDR1 is SGHRS and CDR2 YFSETQ. The V and J ends lost 3 bases and 2 bases respectively, with 9 bases between them. This chain's CDR3 is CASSSSGTGNTIYF. CDR3 nucleotide sequence: TGCGCCAGCAGCTCGTCAGGAACTGGAAACACCATATATTTT. Variable domain in full (rest from reference TRBV5-1 and TRBJ1-3): KAGVTQTPRYLIKTRGQQVTLSCSPISGHRSVSWYQQTPGQGLQFLFEYFSETQRNKGNFPGRFSGRQFSNSRSEMNVSTLELGDSALYLCASSSSGTGNTIYFGEGSWLTVV.

J is TRBJ2-5 and V is TRBV5-1; TRBD1 aligns across 11 bases. The J call may not be correct, given that the DNA end is closer to TRBJ2-7. The CDR3 consists of 16 residues. The V gene's germline CDR1 is SGHRS and CDR2 YFSETQ. In nucleotides, the CDR3 is TGCGCCAGCAGCTCACACCCGGGACAGGGGGTTCCCGAGCAGTACTTC. This sequence encodes CASSSHPGQGVPEQYF.

The rearrangement uses TRBV4-1 and TRBJ2-3; D might be TRBD1 (6 bases). CDR1 and CDR2 from the germline V gene are MGHRA and YSYEKL. Trimming took 3 bases from V and 0 from J, leaving 19 bases between them. This CDR3 is 18 amino acids long. CDR3 region: CASSQRGWTGSSTDTQYF. CDR3 nucleotide sequence: TGCGCCAGCAGCCAGAGGGGGTGGACTGGCTCTAGCACAGATACGCAGTATTTT.